This entry is about one TCR beta chain. TCRdb re-derived calls from the PCR reads in MiXCR, one entry per CDR3 protein. Of under 25,000 distinct CDR3 sequences detected, 30% to 50% appear once; the ten largest clones hold roughly 7.1%. This specimen belongs to a study of tumor-infiltrating lymphocytes in oesophageal squamous cell carcinoma. The CDR3 totals 16 residues. Germline V gene sequence: CDR1 MNHEY, CDR2 SVGAGI. The origin of this receptor is a male donor with esophageal squamous cell carcinoma. The chain is built from TRBV6-5 and TRBJ2-4; 8 nucleotides agree with TRBD1. The J call may be faulty, since TRBJ2-5 better matches the DNA end. The sample taken for sequencing was blood. Here the CDR3 DNA reads TGTGCCAGCAGTTCACAGGGGGGAGAGGGGGGAGAGACCCAGTACTTC. Translated, it gives CASSSQGGEGGETQYF.